This T cell receptor beta chain is from a study of immune heterogeneity within non-small cell lung tumors. TCR beta CDR3 amplification used multiplex PCR with 32 V and 13 J primers. TCRdb reprocessed the multiplex PCR reads with MiXCR, giving one entry per CDR3 protein. This sample carries 8,000 to 11,000 distinct CDR3 sequences, around 17% of them seen once, and the ten largest clones take more than 3%. Genomic DNA from bulk tumor acted as the template, and 600 ng was loaded per sample. From each primary tumor, several far-apart biopsies were obtained during surgery. With untreated, newly diagnosed non-small cell lung cancer, the patients went on to undergo curative surgery. The CDR3 sequence is 16 residues long. Germline CDR1 reads SGDLS; CDR2 reads YYNGEE. The trim removed 0 bases at V and 4 bases at J, leaving 4 bases unmatched. The sample holds many counts of this clonotype.

J is TRBJ2-1 and V is TRBV9; the match to TRBD2 covers 10 bases. The receptor was derived from a middle-aged man with non-small cell lung cancer. The source material was lung tumor tissue. CDR3 in amino acids: CASSVGASGGYNEQFF. The CDR3 nucleotides are TGTGCCAGCAGCGTAGGGGCTAGCGGGGGATACAATGAGCAGTTCTTC.